This paragraph reports one TCR beta chain. This CDR3 comprises 17 residues. In germline, CDR1 is LGHNA, CDR2 YNFKEQ. V lost 2 bases, J lost 0 bases, and 7 bases stayed unmatched. This sample was taken from a study of T-cell memory formation after mild COVID-19. About the research overall: In these data, TCR clusters were largely donor specific.

One entry per CDR3 protein, called by TCRdb with MiXCR from the 5' RACE reads. The repertoire holds approximately 300,000 distinct CDR3 sequences, with 15% to 20% as singletons. The V and J genes are TRBV4-2 and TRBJ2-1, with 7 bases fitting TRBD2. The source of this sequence is a man younger than 35 who had mild COVID-19 (a few samples of this study predate the infection). Cell type and time point are not known. Sequenced material: PBMCs or a T cell subset sorted from them (not recorded which). The CDR3 coding sequence is TGTGCCAGCAGCCAAACGACAAGCGGGGACTCCTACAATGAGCAGTTCTTC. This translates into CASSQTTSGDSYNEQFF.